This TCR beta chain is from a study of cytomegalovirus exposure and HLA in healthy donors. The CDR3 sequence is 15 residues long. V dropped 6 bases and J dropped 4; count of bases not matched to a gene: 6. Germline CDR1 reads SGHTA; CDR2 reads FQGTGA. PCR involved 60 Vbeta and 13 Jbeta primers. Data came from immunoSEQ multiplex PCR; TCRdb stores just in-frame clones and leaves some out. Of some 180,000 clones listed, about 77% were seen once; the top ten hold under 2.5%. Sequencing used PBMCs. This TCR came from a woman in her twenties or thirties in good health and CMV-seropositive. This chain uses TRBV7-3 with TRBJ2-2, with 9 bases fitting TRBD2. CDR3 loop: CASRLGGGVTGELFF. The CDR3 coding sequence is TGTGCCAGCAGACTCGGCGGGGGGGTCACCGGGGAGCTGTTTTTT.